The next 17 T cell receptor beta chains were all read from a single sample in a study of T cell repertoires in cytomegalovirus infection. TCRdb ran MiXCR on the reads and lists one entry per CDR3 protein. Of some 220,000 distinct CDR3 sequences listed, 6% to 8% are singletons. Sequenced: PBMCs. The receptors were gathered from a human donor in good health (CMV status not recorded). Some clones in this sample may be carry-over from other donors' samples.

This clonotype was counted many times. The chain employs TRBV28 and TRBJ1-1; a weak D match, TRBD1 (6 bases). Trimming removed 7 bases from V and 6 bases from J, with 9 bases in between. Germline lookup yields CDR1 MDHEN and CDR2 SYDVKM. This CDR3 comprises 11 residues. The CDR3 here is CASMGGSEAFF. For the CDR3, the DNA is TGTGCCAGCATGGGGGGCTCTGAAGCTTTCTTT.

This clonotype was counted ten times or more. V gene TRBV2 combines with J gene TRBJ2-1; weak D call: TRBD1 (5 bases). This CDR3 is 13 amino acids long. The V end lost 8 bases, the J end lost 2 bases, and 10 bases lay between the germline ends. The V gene's germline CDR1 is SNHLY and CDR2 FYNNEI. The CDR3 DNA is TGTGCCAGCTACTCGGACACCTACAATGAGCAGTTCTTC. It encodes CASYSDTYNEQFF.

This chain uses TRBV27 with TRBJ2-1, with D possibly matching TRBD2 (7 bases). V shed 8 bases and J shed 5 bases, with 13 bases lying between them. Germline CDR1 and CDR2: MNHEY and SMNVEV (reference sequence). The CDR3 spans 13 residues. The chain's CDR3 is CASGGGANNEQFF. CDR3 in DNA: TGTGCCAGCGGTGGGGGGGCGAACAATGAGCAGTTCTTC.

This rearrangement joins TRBV7-9 to TRBJ1-2, with 8 bases that match TRBD1. Losses at the gene ends were 5 bases for V and 4 bases for J; bases not matched to a gene: 6. The CDR3 totals 14 residues. Germline values: CDR1 SEHNR, CDR2 FQNEAQ (reference sequence). The CDR3 protein is CASSPRQGAYGYTF. The CDR3 DNA reads TGTGCCAGCAGCCCAAGGCAGGGGGCCTATGGCTACACCTTC.

Worth noting for this clonotype: A much larger clone lies one base from this, so it may be a read error. Given the absence of the conserved phenylalanine or tryptophan at the CDR3 end, a read error is likely. CDR3 in DNA: TGTGCCAGCAGATCGCCGAGACTAGCGGGGACAGATACGCAGTATTAT. It encodes CASRSPRLAGTDTQYY. V gene TRBV6-2 or TRBV6-3 combines with J gene TRBJ2-3; 11 bases are shared with TRBD2. Germline CDR1 MNHEY, CDR2 SVGEGT. The CDR3 is 16 amino acids. Unmatched junction bases numbered 8, after V lost 6 bases and J lost 3 bases.

This clonotype has at least ten counts. The gene calls are TRBV28 and TRBJ2-7; D tentatively fits TRBD1 or TRBD2 (7 bases each). The CDR3 covers 18 residues. Germline CDR1 MDHEN, CDR2 SYDVKM. V lost 3 bases and J lost 4, with 25 bases in between. CDR3 amino acids: CASSLGGLGAGGIYEQYF. The CDR3 nucleotides are TGTGCCAGCAGTTTGGGGGGGCTGGGGGCAGGGGGAATATACGAGCAGTACTTC.

This clonotype showed up many times. The V and J genes are TRBV29-1 and TRBJ2-5; weak D call: TRBD1 (6 bases). The V end lost 4 bases, the J end lost 4 bases, and 13 bases lay between the germline ends. The CDR3 sequence is 13 residues long. CDR1 is SQVTM and CDR2 is ANQGSEA in the germline V gene. CDR3 in DNA: TGCAGCGTTGTATTGCAGGGGCGAGAGACCCAGTACTTC. As protein: CSVVLQGRETQYF.

The table lists this clonotype with many counts. The chain carries TRBV4-2 and TRBJ1-6; no firm D call. CDR1 and CDR2 (germline): LGHNA, YNFKEQ. Trimming removed 0 bases at V and 7 bases at J, with 10 bases between. CDR3 length equals 15 residues. The CDR3 loop is CASSQETSANSPLHF. In nucleotides, the CDR3 is TGTGCCAGCAGCCAAGAGACCTCGGCGAATTCACCCCTCCACTTT.

At least ten counts were recorded for this clonotype. V is TRBV28 and J is TRBJ2-7; tentatively, D is TRBD1 or TRBD2 (6 bases each). Germline V gives CDR1 MDHEN, CDR2 SYDVKM. Trimming shortened V by 7 bases and J by 7 bases, and 26 bases separated the two germline ends. This CDR3 region has 16 residues. CDR3 residues: CASTGAGQTQGREQYF. The DNA of the CDR3 is TGTGCCAGCACGGGGGCAGGGCAAACCCAAGGGAGGGAGCAGTACTTC. Variable domain in full (rest from reference TRBV28 and TRBJ2-7): DVKVTQSSRYLVKRTGEKVFLECVQDMDHENMFWYRQDPGLGLRLIYFSYDVKMKEKGDIPEGYSVSREKKERFSLILESASTNQTSMYLCASTGAGQTQGREQYFGPGTRLTVT.

This clonotype has at least ten counts. The CDR3 sequence: CASSYSTDYGYTF. CDR3 nucleotide sequence: TGTGCCAGCAGCTACTCCACCGACTATGGCTACACCTTC. This chain links TRBV7-9 with TRBJ1-2; D is unresolved. Germline-derived CDR1 and CDR2 are SEHNR and FQNEAQ (reference sequence). Trimming pared 4 bases from V and 3 bases from J, leaving 9 bases between. The CDR3 contains 13 residues. Filled out from reference TRBV7-9 and TRBJ1-2, the complete variable domain reads DTGVSQNPRHKITKRGQNVTFRCDPISEHNRLYWYRQTLGQGPEFLTYFQNEAQLEKSRLLSDRFSAERPKGSFSTLEIQRTEQGDSAMYLCASSYSTDYGYTFGSGTRLTVV.

This clonotype was recorded many times. The CDR3 here is CASSLTDRGSNEQFF. In DNA, the CDR3 is TGTGCCAGCTCCCTCACGGACAGGGGGTCCAATGAGCAGTTCTTC. The chain links TRBV18 to TRBJ2-1; 10 bases align to TRBD1. The CDR3 spans 15 residues. V lost 6 bases, J lost 6 bases, and 8 bases stayed unmatched. Per germline, CDR1 KGHSH and CDR2 LQKENI.

This clonotype was recorded many times. The V call is TRBV20-1, the J call TRBJ1-1; D uncertain. Trimming removed 0 bases at V and 10 bases at J, with 12 bases between. CDR3 length equals 12 residues. CDR1 is DFQATT and CDR2 is SNEGSKA in the germline V gene (reference sequence). The CDR3 DNA sequence: TGCAGTGCTAGAGATCGGGCTTCGGGAGCTTTCTTT. It codes for CSARDRASGAFF.

This clonotype showed up just a few times. The rearrangement joins TRBV6-2 or TRBV6-3 to TRBJ2-2; 9 bases match TRBD1. Trimming cost V 5 bases and J 8 bases; bases outside gene matches: 21. Germline CDR1 is MNHEY and CDR2 is SVGEGT. This CDR3 is built from 19 residues. CDR3 DNA: TGTGCCAGCAGTCACCGGGGGACAGGGCTCGGCAAGCCTTTTGGGGAGCTGTTTTTT. Protein sequence: CASSHRGTGLGKPFGELFF.

In its sample, this clonotype was seen many times. The CDR3 DNA reads as TGTGCCAGCAGCCCACCCTACAGGGGCAATCAGCCCCAGCATTTT. Protein sequence: CASSPPYRGNQPQHF. The chain is built from TRBV28 and TRBJ1-5; tentative D call: TRBD1 (6 bases). Germline CDR1 is MDHEN and CDR2 is SYDVKM. V lost 6 bases and J lost 2, with 14 bases in between. This CDR3 has 15 residues.

This clonotype was seen ten or more times. CDR3 sequence (DNA): TGTGCCAGCAAAACCGACACCTACAATGAGCAGTTCTTC. This translates into CASKTDTYNEQFF. The chain recombines TRBV6-2 or TRBV6-3 with TRBJ2-1; no definite D call. This CDR3 is built from 13 residues. V lost 7 bases and J lost 2, with 9 bases in between. Looked up from germline, CDR1 is MNHEY and CDR2 is SVGEGT.

This clonotype was seen repeatedly, ten times or more. The CDR3 loop is CASSSPGTSAATQYF. The CDR3 DNA reads as TGTGCCAGCAGCTCCCCTGGGACTAGCGCCGCTACGCAGTATTTT. V gene TRBV7-2 combines with J gene TRBJ2-3; TRBD2 aligns across 10 bases. Germline values: CDR1 SGHTA, CDR2 FQGNSA. J gave up 8 bases and V 4 bases, and 9 bases lay outside the gene matches. The CDR3 is made up of 15 amino acids.

This clonotype was seen a handful of times. CDR3 protein: CASSLRDGETQYF. The CDR3, as DNA: TGTGCCAGCAGTTTAAGGGACGGAGAGACCCAGTACTTC. The chain is built from TRBV12-3 or TRBV12-4 and TRBJ2-5, with D perhaps assigned TRBD1 or TRBD2 (5 bases each). The CDR3 is made up of 13 amino acids. Trimming stripped 2 bases from V and 4 bases from J, with 8 bases between.